These T cell receptor beta chains were read from a single sample in a study of control samples from healthy donors and cancer patients. Clones were read by immunoSEQ multiplex PCR, and TCRdb kept only the in-frame ones, dropping some. The sample gives over 80,000 clones, almost 85% of which show up once; 1.5% to 2.5% is in the top ten. Sample: blood. All receptors come from a man in his 60s in good health. Each CDR3 is given with its conserved first and last residue. A D gene is named only where the DNA matches it firmly. Only some rows state a clone size, as once, few, many or a class for expanded clones.

TRBD1	TRBV16	.	TRBJ1-5	CASSQFLRDRDRTKPQHF	TGTGCCAGCAGCCAATTTTTACGGGACAGGGATAGGACTAAGCCCCAGCATTTT
TRBD1	TRBV5-6	.	TRBJ1-3	CASSFGTDSGNTIYF	TGTGCCAGCAGCTTCGGGACAGACTCTGGAAACACCATATATTTT
.	TRBV10-3	few	TRBJ1-3	CAIMGNYSGNTIYF	TGTGCCATCATGGGGAATTACTCTGGAAACACCATATATTTT
TRBD1	TRBV2	.	TRBJ1-2	CASNDREVYGYTF	TGTGCCAGCAATGACAGGGAGGTCTATGGCTACACCTTC
TRBD2	TRBV2	.	TRBJ2-5	CASSNASGGLETQYF	TGTGCCAGCAGTAATGCTAGCGGGGGGCTCGAGACCCAGTACTTC
.	TRBV27	.	TRBJ2-1	CASSRSFNEQFF	TGTGCCAGCAGCCGTAGCTTCAATGAGCAGTTCTTC
.	TRBV2	.	TRBJ2-5	CASSPYLTLETQYF	TGTGCCAGCAGCCCCTACTTGACTTTAGAGACCCAGTACTTC
TRBD1	TRBV7-9	.	TRBJ1-1	CASSLYTGTGNTEAFF	TGTGCCAGCAGCCTATATACCGGGACAGGGAACACTGAAGCTTTCTTT
.	TRBV20-1	.	TRBJ2-5	CSASLQETQYF	TGCAGTGCTAGCCTACAAGAGACCCAGTACTTC
.	TRBV6-6	medium-sized	TRBJ2-2	CASSYSSDTGELFF	TGTGCCAGCAGTTACTCGAGTGACACCGGGGAGCTGTTTTTT
.	TRBV5-6	.	TRBJ2-3	CASSAELEKATDTQYF	TGTGCCAGCAGCGCGGAACTCGAAAAGGCCACAGATACGCAGTATTTT
.	TRBV30	.	TRBJ2-5	CAWRPMGQETQYF	TGTGCCTGGAGACCAATGGGGCAAGAGACCCAGTACTTC
.	TRBV5-1	.	TRBJ1-4	CASSLAPGGRHNEKLFF	TGCGCCAGCAGCTTGGCCCCGGGGGGCAGACATAATGAAAAACTGTTTTTT
TRBD1	TRBV7-9	.	TRBJ2-7	CASSSGQGVDEQYF	TGTGCCAGCAGCTCAGGACAGGGGGTGGACGAGCAGTACTTC
.	TRBV19	.	TRBJ2-4	CASSIGGGTNIQYF	TGTGCCAGTAGTATAGGAGGCGGGACAAACATTCAGTACTTC
TRBD1	TRBV7-6	.	TRBJ1-1	CASSLAPNLYRGTAEAFF	TGTGCCAGCAGCTTAGCGCCTAACCTCTACAGGGGCACTGCTGAAGCTTTCTTT
.	TRBV29-1	.	TRBJ1-1	CSVERRLNTEAFF	TGCAGCGTTGAACGGCGGCTGAACACTGAAGCTTTCTTT
.	TRBV3-1/TRBV3-2	.	TRBJ2-7	CASSQDQSGGLYEQYF	TGTGCCAGCAGCCAAGATCAGTCAGGGGGACTCTACGAGCAGTACTTC
.	TRBV15	.	TRBJ1-2	CATSRVTDGYTF	TGTGCCACCAGCAGGGTGACAGATGGCTACACCTTC
.	TRBV2	few	TRBJ1-2	CASSRDKGYTF	TGTGCCAGCAGCCGGGACAAGGGCTACACCTTC